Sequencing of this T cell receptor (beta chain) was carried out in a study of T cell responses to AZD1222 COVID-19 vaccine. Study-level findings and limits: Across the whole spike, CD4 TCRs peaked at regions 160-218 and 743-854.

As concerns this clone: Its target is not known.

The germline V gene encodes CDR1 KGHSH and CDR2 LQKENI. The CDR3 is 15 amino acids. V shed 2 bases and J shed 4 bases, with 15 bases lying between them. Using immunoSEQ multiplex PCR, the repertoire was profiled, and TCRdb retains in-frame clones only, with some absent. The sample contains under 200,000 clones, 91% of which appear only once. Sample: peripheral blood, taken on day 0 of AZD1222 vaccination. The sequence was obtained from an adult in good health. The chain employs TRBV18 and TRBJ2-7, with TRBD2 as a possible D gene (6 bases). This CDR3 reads CASSPGGWYSYEQYF. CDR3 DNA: TGTGCCAGCTCACCAGGGGGGTGGTATTCTTACGAGCAGTACTTC.